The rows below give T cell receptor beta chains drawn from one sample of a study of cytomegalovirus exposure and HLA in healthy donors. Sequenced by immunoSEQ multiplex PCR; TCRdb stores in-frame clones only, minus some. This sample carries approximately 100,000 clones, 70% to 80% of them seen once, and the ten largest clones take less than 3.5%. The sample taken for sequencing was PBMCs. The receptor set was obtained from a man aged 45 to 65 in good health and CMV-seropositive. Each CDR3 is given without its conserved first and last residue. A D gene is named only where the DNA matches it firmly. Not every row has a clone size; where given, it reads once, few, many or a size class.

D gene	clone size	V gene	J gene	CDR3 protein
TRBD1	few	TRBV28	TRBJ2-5	ASNTPGGQETQY
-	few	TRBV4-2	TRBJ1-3	ASSQGGTGNTIY
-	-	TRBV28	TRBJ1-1	ASRGGRGGEAF
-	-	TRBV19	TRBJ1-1	ASSIGNWEAF
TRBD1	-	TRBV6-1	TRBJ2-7	ASSEDETGGYEQY
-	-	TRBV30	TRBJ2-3	ASSTSDTQY
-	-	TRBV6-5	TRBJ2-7	ASSLRGGQY
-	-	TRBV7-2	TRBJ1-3	ASSPLGGIRGGNTIY
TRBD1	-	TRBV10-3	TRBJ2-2	AIRDRDTGELF
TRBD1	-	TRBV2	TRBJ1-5	ASREGTGGLQPQH
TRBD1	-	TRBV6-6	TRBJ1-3	ATRDRGQSFGNTIY
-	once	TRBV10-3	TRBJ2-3	AISEMAQPDTQY
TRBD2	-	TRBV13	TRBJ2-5	ASSSSSGRGIETQY
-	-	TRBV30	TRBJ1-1	AWSEAPEAF
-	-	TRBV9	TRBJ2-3	ASGATSTDTQY
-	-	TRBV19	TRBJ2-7	ASSPGTPPFSYEQY
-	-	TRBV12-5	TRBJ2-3	ASSTYQGDTQY
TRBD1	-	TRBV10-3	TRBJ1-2	AISEGQGLGYT
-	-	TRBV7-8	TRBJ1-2	ASSPRRANYGYT
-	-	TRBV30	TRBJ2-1	AWSATFGSSYNEQF
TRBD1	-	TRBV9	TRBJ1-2	ASSPPGTGEGYGYT
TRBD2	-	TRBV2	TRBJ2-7	ASSTSGGMEQY